Below, 29 T cell receptor beta chains from the same sample are listed, as sequenced in a study of blood T cell repertoires in COVID-19. Only in-frame clones appear in the TCRdb table, and some are missing; sequencing was by immunoSEQ multiplex PCR. The sample carries tens of thousands of clones, more than 75% recorded once. Sequencing used peripheral blood. The receptors derive from a man aged 45-60 years with active or convalescent COVID-19.

This clone was observed once. The genes are TRBV6-4 and TRBJ1-5; the match to TRBD1 covers 7 bases. V lost 5 bases, J lost 6 bases, and 7 bases stayed unmatched. Per the germline V gene, CDR1 is MRHNA and CDR2 is SNTAGT. The CDR3 is 14 amino acids. CDR3 loop: CASSPRQGGQPQHF. DNA for the CDR3: TGTGCCAGCAGTCCGAGGCAGGGGGGTCAGCCCCAGCATTTT.

A word on this clone: Within the sample, other DNA sequences also encode this same CDR3. This rearrangement joins TRBV5-5 to TRBJ2-7, with TRBD1 matching 9 bases. The CDR3 length is 12 residues. CDR1 is SGHKS, CDR2 YYEKEE, per germline (reference sequence). The V gene end was trimmed by 3 bases and the J gene end by 7 bases; junction bases not matched to a gene: 2. The CDR3 region is CASSWTGEEQYF. The CDR3 nucleotides are TGTGCCAGCAGCTGGACAGGGGAAGAGCAGTACTTC.

The gene calls are TRBV28 and TRBJ2-1; TRBD1 agrees at 8 bases. CDR1 is MDHEN and CDR2 is SYDVKM in the germline V gene. This CDR3 is 16 amino acids long. With 4 bases clipped from V and 3 bases from J, the junction kept 8 bases outside the gene matches. CDR3 DNA: TGTGCCAGCAGTTGGAGTTCCGGGACAGGCTACAATGAGCAGTTCTTC. This codes for CASSWSSGTGYNEQFF.

The chain links TRBV28 to TRBJ1-1, with a weak D call TRBD1 (5 bases). The V gene's germline CDR1 is MDHEN and CDR2 SYDVKM. This CDR3 is 15 amino acids long. V was cut by 6 bases and J by 0 bases, with 14 bases left in between. The CDR3 region has the DNA TGTGCCAGCAGATGGGACTTACTAATGAACACTGAAGCTTTCTTT. It yields the protein CASRWDLLMNTEAFF.

The chain uses TRBV28 and TRBJ2-7; D unclear. Looked up from germline, CDR1 is MDHEN and CDR2 is SYDVKM. V lost 3 bases and J 7 bases, leaving 16 bases between the germline ends. The CDR3 totals 14 residues. CDR3 DNA sequence: TGTGCCAGCAGTTTTTCCTCTCAGACTTGGGAGCAGTACTTC. Its translation: CASSFSSQTWEQYF.

This chain uses TRBV6-1 with TRBJ2-7; TRBD1 aligns across 7 bases. With 1 base clipped from V and 1 base from J, the junction kept 7 bases outside the gene matches. This CDR3 has 16 amino acids. Germline lookup yields CDR1 MNHNS and CDR2 SASEGT. CDR3 residues: CASSEDGTEFSYEQYV. In DNA form, the CDR3 reads TGTGCCAGCAGTGAAGATGGGACAGAGTTTTCCTACGAGCAGTACGTC.

The chain uses TRBV6-5 and TRBJ2-7; a weak D match, TRBD2 (5 bases). The CDR3 length is 11 residues. Trimming cost V 6 bases and J 4 bases, with 7 bases left between them. CDR1 and CDR2 (germline): MNHEY, SVGAGI. CDR3 nucleotide sequence: TGTGCCAGCAGGAGCGGATACGAGCAGTACTTC. This encodes CASRSGYEQYF.

Only a few counts were recorded for this clone. The J gene is TRBJ2-1, the V gene TRBV11-1; D perhaps matches TRBD1 (5 bases). The germline CDR1 and CDR2 sequences are SGHAT and FQDESV (reference sequence). V lost 5 bases and J 9 bases, leaving 17 bases between the germline ends. CDR3 length equals 14 residues. The CDR3 sequence: CASSRTTGQGEQFF. The CDR3 nucleotides are TGTGCCAGCAGCCGGACAACCGGCCAGGGTGAGCAGTTCTTC.

Details on this clone: Other DNA sequences in this specimen translate into the identical CDR3. The genes are TRBV28 and TRBJ1-2, with D tentatively TRBD1 (6 bases). Germline CDR1 is MDHEN and CDR2 is SYDVKM. The CDR3 spans 12 residues. The V end was cut by 2 bases, the J end by 5 bases, with 6 bases between. CDR3 sequence (DNA): TGTGCCAGCAGTTTAACAGGGTATGGCTACACCTTC. This codes for CASSLTGYGYTF.

V gene TRBV6-5 combines with J gene TRBJ2-7; 9 bases are a match to TRBD1. The CDR3 runs to 14 residues. The germline CDR1 and CDR2 sequences are MNHEY and SVGAGI. Trimming removed 5 bases from V and 3 bases from J; junction bases left unmatched: 5. CDR3: CASSRGQGSYEQYF. In DNA, the CDR3 is TGTGCCAGCAGTCGCGGACAGGGGAGCTACGAGCAGTACTTC.

The V gene is TRBV28, the J gene TRBJ1-3; unclear D gene. Germline CDR1 reads MDHEN; CDR2 reads SYDVKM. The CDR3 loop spans 15 amino acids. Trimming pared 5 bases from V and 2 bases from J, leaving 13 bases between. CDR3 sequence reads: CASSPHPGTGNTIYF. CDR3 DNA sequence: TGTGCCAGCAGTCCCCATCCGGGTACTGGAAACACCATATATTTT.

This clone turned up a few times. The gene calls are TRBV6-5 and TRBJ2-3, with 8 bases aligning to TRBD1. The CDR3 length is 14 residues. CDR1 and CDR2 (germline): MNHEY, SVGAGI. V was pared by 7 bases and J by 3 bases, with 6 bases of the junction left unmatched. CDR3 sequence (DNA): TGTGCCAGCACCCCGACAGGGGATACAGATACGCAGTATTTT. Translation gives CASTPTGDTDTQYF.

The chain carries TRBV19 and TRBJ1-1; 7 nucleotides match TRBD1. Looked up from germline, CDR1 is LNHDA and CDR2 is SQIVND (reference sequence). J gave up 6 bases and V 3 bases, and 10 bases lay outside the gene matches. The CDR3 is 15 residues long. CDR3 DNA sequence: TGTGCCAGTAGTATTTACCGGACAGGAAGGCCTGAAGCTTTCTTT. Translation: CASSIYRTGRPEAFF.

This clone occurred once. The V gene is TRBV25-1, the J gene TRBJ2-1; 7 bases match TRBD2. CDR1 and CDR2 from the germline V gene are MGHDK and SYGVNS. Trimming cost V 4 bases and J 2 bases; bases outside gene matches: 8. CDR3 length equals 16 residues. The CDR3 sequence is CASSGVGTTPYNEQFF. The CDR3 DNA reads as TGTGCCAGCAGTGGTGTGGGGACTACACCCTACAATGAGCAGTTCTTC.

This chain links TRBV14 with TRBJ2-4, with 9 nucleotides matching TRBD1. V lost 6 bases and J lost 7; bases outside the gene matches: 37. Germline V gene sequence: CDR1 SGHDN, CDR2 FVKESK. CDR3 length: 24 residues. CDR3: CASRKRGVYDKAVTLWGQGNIQYF. Written as DNA, the CDR3 is TGTGCCAGCAGAAAACGAGGGGTCTACGACAAAGCTGTAACATTGTGGGGACAGGGTAACATTCAGTACTTC.

CDR3 sequence (DNA): TGTGCCACCAGTGATTTGCAAGGGGGACCGAGGGTATTCTTT. It translates to CATSDLQGGPRVFF. V and J are TRBV24-1 and TRBJ1-1; maybe TRBD1 (6 bases). V shed 0 bases and J shed 14 bases, with 18 bases lying between them. The CDR3 is 14 residues long. CDR1 KGHDR and CDR2 SFDVKD come from the germline V gene.

The chain is built from TRBV11-3 and TRBJ1-3; no firm D call. CDR1 is SGHNT and CDR2 is YENEEA in the germline V gene. V lost 0 bases, J lost 3 bases, and 6 bases lay in between. CDR3 size: 14 residues. CDR3 amino acids: CASSLDGDGNTIYF. The CDR3 coding sequence is TGTGCCAGCAGCTTAGACGGGGATGGAAACACCATATATTTT. Drawing the rest from reference TRBV11-3 and TRBJ1-3, the complete variable domain is EAGVVQSPRYKIIEKKQPVAFWCNPISGHNTLYWYLQNLGQGPELLIRYENEEAVDDSQLPKDRFSAERLKGVDSTLKIQPAELGDSAVYLCASSLDGDGNTIYFGEGSWLTVV.

The DNA of the CDR3 is TGCGCCAGCAGCCGCGAACAGGGGAACTATGGCTACACCTTC. It is translated as CASSREQGNYGYTF. V gene TRBV5-1 combines with J gene TRBJ1-2, with 7 bases fitting TRBD1. In germline, CDR1 is SGHRS, CDR2 YFSETQ. Trimming removed 4 bases from V and 2 bases from J; junction bases left unmatched: 5. The CDR3 extends over 14 amino acids.

The J gene is TRBJ2-5, the V gene TRBV6-5; the match to TRBD2 covers 11 bases. The CDR3 totals 15 residues. The germline V gene encodes CDR1 MNHEY and CDR2 SVGAGI. V trimming: 4 bases; J trimming: 5 bases; junction bases outside the gene matches: 6. CDR3 sequence reads: CASSFGTSGLETQYF. CDR3 coding DNA: TGTGCCAGCAGTTTCGGGACTAGCGGTTTGGAGACCCAGTACTTC.

This clone was observed a single time. The chain carries TRBV5-5 and TRBJ2-7; 9 bases are shared with TRBD1. Looked up from germline, CDR1 is SGHKS and CDR2 is YYEKEE (reference sequence). The CDR3 sequence is 13 residues long. With V trimmed by 1 base and J by 5 bases, 1 base remained unmatched. Here the CDR3 DNA reads TGTGCCAGCAGCTTGCGGACAGGGGACGAGCAGTACGTC. Protein product: CASSLRTGDEQYV.

V gene TRBV3-1 (or the pseudogene TRBV3-2) combines with J gene TRBJ1-1; TRBD1 is a possible D gene (5 bases). CDR1 LGHDT and CDR2 YNNKEL come from the germline V gene (reference sequence). The CDR3 loop spans 14 amino acids. Trimming took off 6 bases at V and 1 base at J, with 12 bases between the two ends. This CDR3 reads CASRYQGTNTEAFF. DNA for the CDR3: TGTGCCAGCAGATACCAGGGCACGAACACTGAAGCTTTCTTT.

CDR3 loop: CASSLVSTGGDYGYTF. For the CDR3, the DNA is TGTGCCAGCAGCTTAGTCTCGACAGGGGGCGACTATGGCTACACCTTC. This chain links TRBV7-2 with TRBJ1-2, with 10 bases identical to TRBD1. The CDR3 extends over 16 amino acids. The germline CDR1 and CDR2 sequences are SGHTA and FQGNSA. J gave up 3 bases and V 1 base, and 5 bases lay outside the gene matches.

The chain couples TRBV19 to TRBJ2-4; 10 nucleotides line up with TRBD1. The CDR3 contains 15 residues. Per germline, CDR1 LNHDA and CDR2 SQIVND (reference sequence). With V trimmed by 9 bases and J by 6 bases, 11 bases remained unmatched. The CDR3 region has the DNA TGTGCCAGCTCCGGGACAGGGGTTATGGGAAACATTCAGTACTTC. Its translation is CASSGTGVMGNIQYF.

The rearrangement links TRBV12-3 or TRBV12-4 to TRBJ1-2; 8 positions match TRBD1. The CDR3 is 13 residues long. Trimming cost V 5 bases and J 4 bases; bases outside gene matches: 3. CDR3 sequence reads: CASSGQGFYGYTF. The CDR3 DNA reads as TGTGCCAGCAGTGGACAGGGATTCTATGGCTACACCTTC.

This clone was detected a few times. The chain links TRBV5-1 to TRBJ2-5, with TRBD2 matching over 8 bases. Germline V gene sequence: CDR1 SGHRS, CDR2 YFSETQ. The CDR3 is 15 amino acids. V was clipped by 4 bases and J by 3 bases; unmatched bases: 8. This chain's CDR3 is CASSKDSGVEETQYF. The DNA for the CDR3 is TGCGCCAGCAGCAAGGATAGCGGGGTTGAAGAGACCCAGTACTTC.

In its sample, this clone was seen a few times. The chain carries TRBV3-1 (or the pseudogene TRBV3-2) and TRBJ1-6, with TRBD1 identical over 8 bases. The V segment lost 2 bases and the J segment 7 bases; nucleotides outside the gene matches: 4. The germline V gene encodes CDR1 LGHDT and CDR2 YNNKEL (reference sequence). The CDR3 spans 15 residues. The CDR3 DNA sequence: TGTGCCAGCAGCCAACAGGGGGCTAGGAATTCACCCCTCCACTTT. It specifies CASSQQGARNSPLHF.

V and J are TRBV24-1 and TRBJ1-2; TRBD1 might be the D (5 bases). Germline assignment: CDR1 KGHDR and CDR2 SFDVKD. This CDR3 region has 12 residues. V shed 4 bases and J shed 7 bases, with 9 bases lying between them. The DNA of the CDR3 is TGTGCCACCAGTGAAAACAGGTTTGGCTACACCTTC. It encodes CATSENRFGYTF.

The genes are TRBV4-1 and TRBJ1-5, with 8 bases lining up with TRBD1. Germline CDR1 MGHRA, CDR2 YSYEKL. With 4 bases clipped from V and 3 bases from J, the junction kept 5 bases outside the gene matches. This CDR3 is built from 15 residues. DNA of the CDR3: TGCGCCAGCAGCCCTGGGACAGGTAACAATCAGCCCCAGCATTTT. Translated, it gives CASSPGTGNNQPQHF.

The chain couples TRBV2 to TRBJ2-5; the D gene is possibly TRBD2 (6 bases). Trimming shortened V by 10 bases and J by 3 bases, and 18 bases separated the two germline ends. CDR3 length equals 14 residues. The germline CDR1 and CDR2 sequences are SNHLY and FYNNEI. CDR3 sequence: CATKPGLEKETQYF. CDR3 nucleotides: TGTGCCACCAAACCGGGACTGGAAAAAGAGACCCAGTACTTC.